This TCR beta chain was retrieved from a study of blood T cell repertoires in COVID-19. Study-level information: The study drew acute and convalescent COVID-19 samples from the United States, Italy and Spain.

Trimming shortened V by 8 bases and J by 2 bases, and 10 bases separated the two germline ends. This CDR3 is 13 amino acids long. The authors' processing: Estimates of nucleated cell counts were drawn from the amplification of reference gene primers. The repertoire was sequenced with immunoSEQ multiplex PCR; TCRdb's copy has only in-frame clones and lacks some. Clone size and the V and J calls come from that table; the DNA yielded D and trimming. The sample holds around 150,000 clones, about 90% seen once. This clone has just one count. Sequenced material: peripheral blood. The chain carries TRBV12-3 or TRBV12-4 and TRBJ1-3; D ambiguous. The clonotype comes from a woman aged 60-75 years with active or convalescent COVID-19. The CDR3 region is CASHNLAGNTIYF. CDR3 in DNA: TGTGCCAGCCACAACCTGGCTGGAAACACCATATATTTT.